Listed below are T cell receptor beta chains from one sample, sequenced in a study of blood T cell repertoires in COVID-19. Only in-frame clones appear in the TCRdb table, and some are missing; sequencing was by immunoSEQ multiplex PCR. The sample records around 250,000 clones, more than 70% being singletons. Sequencing used peripheral blood. These receptors were collected from an elderly man with acute or convalescent COVID-19. The CDR3 runs from the conserved cysteine through the conserved F or W. Fields, in order: D gene, clone size, V gene, J gene, CDR3 DNA, CDR3 protein. D genes are given only for firm matches. Clone size, where shown, is once, few, many, or a class for clones that have expanded.

D: NA
size: NA
V: TRBV6-2/TRBV6-3
J: TRBJ2-7
DNA: TGTGCCAGCAGCAGTGCCACTGAGTCCTACGAGCAGTACTTC
CDR3: CASSSATESYEQYF

D: NA
size: NA
V: TRBV2
J: TRBJ1-1
DNA: TGTGCCAGCAGCCTCGGTGGGAACACTGAAGCTTTCTTT
CDR3: CASSLGGNTEAFF

D: NA
size: NA
V: TRBV6-5
J: TRBJ1-5
DNA: TGTGCCAGCACGGGGGGTCCACCCAATCAGCCCCAGCATTTT
CDR3: CASTGGPPNQPQHF

D: NA
size: few
V: TRBV28
J: TRBJ1-5
DNA: TGTGCCAGCAGTTTGCCTAACAGGGTACGAAGCAATCAGCCCCAGCATTTT
CDR3: CASSLPNRVRSNQPQHF

D: NA
size: NA
V: TRBV2
J: TRBJ1-4
DNA: TGTGCCAGCAGTGCGGGAGGGGGGCCAAATGAAAAACTGTTTTTT
CDR3: CASSAGGGPNEKLFF

D: NA
size: NA
V: TRBV20-1
J: TRBJ2-7
DNA: TGCAGTGTTAGGGGCATCGAGCAGTACTTC
CDR3: CSVRGIEQYF

D: TRBD1
size: NA
V: TRBV6-5
J: TRBJ2-5
DNA: TGTGCCAGCAGCGCAGGGACAGTGCAGACCCAGTACTTC
CDR3: CASSAGTVQTQYF

D: TRBD2
size: NA
V: TRBV2
J: TRBJ2-1
DNA: TGTGCCAGCACCCAACTAGCGGGAGGGTACAATGAGCAGTTCTTC
CDR3: CASTQLAGGYNEQFF

D: TRBD2
size: NA
V: TRBV27
J: TRBJ2-2
DNA: TGTGCCAGCAGTTTACTAGCGGGAGGAGGCACCGGGGAGCTGTTTTTT
CDR3: CASSLLAGGGTGELFF

D: NA
size: NA
V: TRBV10-3
J: TRBJ2-7
DNA: TGTGCCATCAGTGGTGGTTCGACAGCCCTCCCCTACGAGCAGTACTTC
CDR3: CAISGGSTALPYEQYF

D: NA
size: NA
V: TRBV18
J: TRBJ2-2
DNA: TGTGCCAGCTCACCAACCGCCCCCGGACTGTACACCGGGGAGCTGTTTTTT
CDR3: CASSPTAPGLYTGELFF

D: NA
size: NA
V: TRBV4-1
J: TRBJ2-7
DNA: TGCGCCAGCAGCCAGGCACAACCCTACGAGCAGTACTTC
CDR3: CASSQAQPYEQYF

D: NA
size: once
V: TRBV12-3/TRBV12-4
J: TRBJ2-1
DNA: TGTGCCAGCAGTTTATCTAGCCGCAGTGAGCAGTTCTTC
CDR3: CASSLSSRSEQFF

D: NA
size: NA
V: TRBV9
J: TRBJ2-7
DNA: TGTGCCAGCAGCGTAATAGCGGATCCTACCTACGAGCAGTACTTC
CDR3: CASSVIADPTYEQYF

D: NA
size: NA
V: TRBV14
J: TRBJ2-7
DNA: TGTGCCAGCAGCCCTCGAGCTGGCAGCAAGCGTGGCTCCTACGAGCAGTACTTC
CDR3: CASSPRAGSKRGSYEQYF

D: TRBD1
size: NA
V: TRBV6-5
J: TRBJ2-7
DNA: TGTGCCAGCAGTTACGCCGGGACAGGGGGCTACGAGCAGTACTTC
CDR3: CASSYAGTGGYEQYF

D: NA
size: NA
V: TRBV2
J: TRBJ1-2
DNA: TGTGCCAGCAAACATCGTACAGAAAACACCTATGGCTACACCTTC
CDR3: CASKHRTENTYGYTF

D: NA
size: NA
V: TRBV6-5
J: TRBJ2-1
DNA: TGTGCCAGCAGCAATCACAATGAGCAGTTCTTC
CDR3: CASSNHNEQFF

D: NA
size: NA
V: TRBV6-5
J: TRBJ2-7
DNA: TGTGCCGGACTGGGCCCCTCTGGGCAGTACTTC
CDR3: CAGLGPSGQYF

D: NA
size: once
V: TRBV28
J: TRBJ1-4
DNA: TGTGCCAGCAGCCTCCAGACGGTTACAGCTAATGAAAAACTGTTTTTT
CDR3: CASSLQTVTANEKLFF

D: TRBD2
size: NA
V: TRBV9
J: TRBJ2-1
DNA: TGTGCCAGCAGCGTAGGTCTAGCGGGGAATGGCAATGAGCAGTTCTTC
CDR3: CASSVGLAGNGNEQFF

D: TRBD1
size: NA
V: TRBV11-3
J: TRBJ2-7
DNA: TGTGCCAGCAGCTCTGGACAGGGAAGTTCGGTTGCCTTC
CDR3: CASSSGQGSSVAF

D: TRBD1
size: NA
V: TRBV27
J: TRBJ2-3
DNA: TGTGCCAGCAGAGCCGGGACAGGGGGCACAGATACGCAGTATTTT
CDR3: CASRAGTGGTDTQYF

D: TRBD1
size: once
V: TRBV27
J: TRBJ1-6
DNA: TGTGCCAGCAGTTTGTTGGGACAGGGGTGGAATAATTCACCCCTCCACTTT
CDR3: CASSLLGQGWNNSPLHF

D: TRBD2
size: NA
V: TRBV18
J: TRBJ2-1
DNA: TGTGCCAGCTCACCAGGAGGGGGCGCCGGTAGCGGGAGCTCCTACAATGAGCAGTTCTTC
CDR3: CASSPGGGAGSGSSYNEQFF

D: NA
size: NA
V: TRBV6-1
J: TRBJ2-5
DNA: TGTGCCAGCAGTGAACTAGAGACCCAGTACTTC
CDR3: CASSELETQYF

D: NA
size: NA
V: TRBV27
J: TRBJ1-2
DNA: TGTGCCAGCAGTCAAACCGGGACTTATGGCTACACCTTC
CDR3: CASSQTGTYGYTF

D: NA
size: NA
V: TRBV2
J: TRBJ1-2
DNA: TGTGCCAGCAGCGTACAGGGAGTTGAAGGCTACACCTTC
CDR3: CASSVQGVEGYTF

D: TRBD1
size: NA
V: TRBV6-5
J: TRBJ1-1
DNA: TGTGCCAGCAAATGGGACAGGTTGAACACTGAAGCTTTCTTT
CDR3: CASKWDRLNTEAFF

D: TRBD1
size: once
V: TRBV5-1
J: TRBJ1-4
DNA: TGCGCCAGCAGCACGGACAGGGGTGCAACTAATGAAAAACTGTTTTTT
CDR3: CASSTDRGATNEKLFF

D: NA
size: NA
V: TRBV6-5
J: TRBJ2-2
DNA: TGTGCCAGCAGGGACACTTCCAACACCGGGGAGCTGTTTTTT
CDR3: CASRDTSNTGELFF

D: NA
size: NA
V: TRBV6-5
J: TRBJ1-6
DNA: TGTGCCAGCTCCAGCTCCTATAATTCACCCCTCCACTTT
CDR3: CASSSSYNSPLHF

D: TRBD1
size: NA
V: TRBV5-6
J: TRBJ1-2
DNA: TGTGCCAGCAGCCGACAGGGGGAGATCTATGGCTACACCTTC
CDR3: CASSRQGEIYGYTF

D: TRBD1
size: NA
V: TRBV18
J: TRBJ1-4
DNA: TGTGCCAGCTCACCAGGGACAGGCCCAACTAATGAAAAACTGTTTTTT
CDR3: CASSPGTGPTNEKLFF

D: NA
size: once
V: TRBV5-1
J: TRBJ1-1
DNA: TGCGCCAGCAGCCCGGGCGGGTTCAGGAACACTGAAGCTTTCTTT
CDR3: CASSPGGFRNTEAFF

D: NA
size: NA
V: TRBV28
J: TRBJ2-3
DNA: TGTGCCAGCAGTTCCCGCGGGCGTCCCCGAGATACGCAGTATTTT
CDR3: CASSSRGRPRDTQYF

D: NA
size: NA
V: TRBV3-1/TRBV3-2
J: TRBJ1-4
DNA: TGTGCCAGCAGCCAGGGGGCGGCTAATGAAAAACTGTTTTTT
CDR3: CASSQGAANEKLFF

D: TRBD1
size: NA
V: TRBV30
J: TRBJ2-1
DNA: TGTGCCTGGAGTGCCGGGGACAGGGCCAGGATCGGGGATGAGCAGTTCTTC
CDR3: CAWSAGDRARIGDEQFF

D: TRBD2
size: NA
V: TRBV3-1/TRBV3-2
J: TRBJ2-7
DNA: TGTGCCAGCAGCCAAGATCCGCGGGGGGGAGCCTACGAGCAGTACTTC
CDR3: CASSQDPRGGAYEQYF

D: NA
size: NA
V: TRBV7-2
J: TRBJ2-1
DNA: TGTGCCAGCAGCTTTTCTAGCAATGAGCAGTTCTTC
CDR3: CASSFSSNEQFF

D: NA
size: NA
V: TRBV10-3
J: TRBJ1-1
DNA: TGTGCCATCAGTGAGTGGGGAGCAGACACTGAAGCTTTCTTT
CDR3: CAISEWGADTEAFF

D: NA
size: once
V: TRBV18
J: TRBJ1-3
DNA: TGTGCCAGCTCACCACACGAGACAGTCTCGGGAAACACCATATATTTT
CDR3: CASSPHETVSGNTIYF

D: NA
size: NA
V: TRBV5-4
J: TRBJ2-7
DNA: TGTGCCAGCAGCTTGGACAGATCGTACGAGCAGTACTTC
CDR3: CASSLDRSYEQYF

D: TRBD1
size: NA
V: TRBV3-1/TRBV3-2
J: TRBJ1-1
DNA: TGTGCCAGCAGCCAAAAACAGGGGGCTTACACTGAAGCTTTCTTT
CDR3: CASSQKQGAYTEAFF

D: TRBD1
size: NA
V: TRBV29-1
J: TRBJ1-1
DNA: TGCAGCGCCGACAGGGGCACTGAAGCTTTCTTT
CDR3: CSADRGTEAFF

D: NA
size: NA
V: TRBV28
J: TRBJ1-3
DNA: TGTGCCAGCAGTTTGAGTCGGTCCGGAGGGGGAAACACCATATATTTT
CDR3: CASSLSRSGGGNTIYF

D: NA
size: NA
V: TRBV9
J: TRBJ2-2
DNA: TGTGCCAGCAGCGTAGCAGGGGTCACCGGGGAGCTGTTTTTT
CDR3: CASSVAGVTGELFF

D: TRBD1
size: NA
V: TRBV2
J: TRBJ1-1
DNA: TGTGCCAGCAGTGAAAACAGGGGAGTAGCTTTCTTT
CDR3: CASSENRGVAFF

D: TRBD2
size: NA
V: TRBV9
J: TRBJ2-2
DNA: TGTGCCAGCAGCGTAGCAGGGGGACTAGCAGTGAACACCGGGGAGCTGTTTTTT
CDR3: CASSVAGGLAVNTGELFF

D: NA
size: NA
V: TRBV5-4
J: TRBJ1-2
DNA: TGTGCCAGCAGCTTGGTGGCAGAGGCCCAGGGCTACACCTTC
CDR3: CASSLVAEAQGYTF

D: TRBD1
size: NA
V: TRBV19
J: TRBJ1-6
DNA: TGTGCCAGTAGTATGGGACAGTATAATTCACCCCTCCACTTT
CDR3: CASSMGQYNSPLHF

D: NA
size: NA
V: TRBV5-1
J: TRBJ2-3
DNA: TGCGCCAGCAGCTGGCGCGGGATGGATACGCAGTATTTT
CDR3: CASSWRGMDTQYF